The 10 T cell receptor beta chains given below trace back to one sample, sequenced in a study of tumor and adjacent non-tumor tissue in lung cancer (dated by TCRdb to 2016 to 2019). RNA was extracted from bulk unsorted tissue and checked for quality with a NanoDrop ND-1000 and an Agilent 2100. Library prep was done by multiplex PCR. Sequencing was carried out with an Illumina HiSeq 2500. Following protocols modified from ARM-PCR, the researchers constructed TCRbeta libraries through three rounds of nested PCR with primers (Table S4). The raw public data were reprocessed by TCRdb itself: fastp quality trimming at Q25, MiXCR clonotype calling, in-frame beta chains only. CDR3 protein duplicates are merged, each entry listing the most common genes and DNA. In this sample the table shows under 150,000 distinct CDR3 sequences, around 60% of which occur a single time. The top ten clonotypes cover about 20% of the sample.

The sequencing sample was made of lung tumor tissue. The receptors derive from a man in his sixties with small cell lung cancer.

With respect to this clonotype: Since the CDR3 does not end with the conserved phenylalanine or tryptophan, this likely comes from a read error. The chain is built from TRBV6-1 and TRBJ2-1; D is ambiguous. The germline CDR1 and CDR2 sequences are MNHNS and SASEGT. The CDR3 has 16 amino acids. The CDR3, as DNA: TGTGTCAGCAGTCGTGAGACACAGCTACGTTACAATGAGCAGTTCTAC. Amino acids: CVSSRETQLRYNEQFY.

The chain's CDR3 is CASSTHQGGRQFF. The DNA of the CDR3 is TGTGCCAGCAGCACGCACCAGGGCGGTAGGCAGTTCTTC. The chain has TRBV11-2 and TRBJ2-1; a possible D gene is TRBD1 (5 bases). V was pared by 5 bases and J by 12 bases, with 17 bases between. The germline CDR1 and CDR2 sequences are SGHAT and FQNNGV. The length of the CDR3 is 13 residues.

The chain links TRBV30 to TRBJ2-3; TRBD2 might be the D (5 bases). Germline V gene sequence: CDR1 GTSNPN, CDR2 SVGIG (reference sequence). The ends were cut back, 2 bases at V and 7 bases at J, with 16 bases in the middle. The CDR3 spans 14 residues. The DNA for the CDR3 is TGTGCCTGGAGTTTGGGAGAACCCCCAAATACGCAGTATTTT. Its translation is CAWSLGEPPNTQYF.

The chain uses TRBV12-3 or TRBV12-4 and TRBJ2-3; 7 nucleotides align to TRBD1. J gave up 9 bases and V 4 bases, and 10 bases lay outside the gene matches. The CDR3 covers 14 residues. The CDR3 region has the DNA TGTGCCAGCAGTTCCGGGGCATCAGGGGGAACGCAGTATTTT. This sequence encodes CASSSGASGGTQYF.

For this clonotype: Relative to the germline gene, one junction end is altered; a read error may explain this. V gene TRBV20-1 combines with J gene TRBJ2-7; no clear D gene. From germline, CDR1 is DFQATT and CDR2 SNEGSKA (reference sequence). This CDR3 is built from 11 residues. CDR3 in amino acids: CSALRAYDQYF. The CDR3 DNA is TGCAGTGCTCTACGGGCCTACGACCAGTACTTC.

The rearrangement joins TRBV12-3 or TRBV12-4 to TRBJ1-5; D is unresolved. Trimming removed 4 bases from V and 7 bases from J, with 8 bases in between. The CDR3 sequence is 12 residues long. The CDR3 nucleotides read TGTGCCAGCAGTTGGGAAGGGCAGCCCCAGCATTTT. Amino acids: CASSWEGQPQHF.

This clonotype came up once. The chain carries TRBV29-1 and TRBJ2-1; D perhaps matches TRBD1 (5 bases). V was clipped by 3 bases and J by 8 bases, with 17 bases between them. Germline assignment: CDR1 SQVTM and CDR2 ANQGSEA. The CDR3 totals 14 residues. The CDR3 coding sequence is TGCAGCGTTGACTTTGCCAAGGGGTACGATGAGCAGTTCTTC. It codes for CSVDFAKGYDEQFF.

Regarding this clonotype: Just one base apart from a much larger clone, this may be a read error. Written as DNA, the CDR3 is TGTGCCAGCAGTTACGACGGAAACATTCAGCACTTC. It yields the protein CASSYDGNIQHF. The rearrangement joins TRBV6-5 to TRBJ2-4; D remains ambiguous. The CDR3 is 12 residues long. Germline assignment: CDR1 MNHEY and CDR2 SVGAGI.

Regarding this clonotype: The junction does not match germline at one end; this may be a read error. The rearrangement links TRBV29-1 to TRBJ2-2; D uncertain. The CDR3 has 14 residues. Germline V lookup: CDR1 SQVTM, CDR2 ANQGSEA. For the CDR3, the DNA is TGCAGCGTTGCCGTGGGGTGGCGCACCCGGGAGCTGTTTTTT. Translating it yields CSVAVGWRTRELFF.

To note about this clonotype: Mismatch with germline at one junction end may stem from a read error. The rearrangement links TRBV11-2 to TRBJ1-1; no firm D call. Germline CDR1 is SGHAT and CDR2 is FQNNGV. The CDR3 totals 15 residues. As DNA, the CDR3 is TGTGCCAGCATCTTAGGTTTCGGAGTGAACACTGAAGCTATCTTT. Residues: CASILGFGVNTEAIF.